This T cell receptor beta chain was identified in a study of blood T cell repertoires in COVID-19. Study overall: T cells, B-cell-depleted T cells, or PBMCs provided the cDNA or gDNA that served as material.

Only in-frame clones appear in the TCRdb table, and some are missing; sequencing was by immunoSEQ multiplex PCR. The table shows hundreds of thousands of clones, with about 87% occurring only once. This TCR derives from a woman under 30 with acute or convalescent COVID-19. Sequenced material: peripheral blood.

Here the CDR3 reads CASSLTPLNGQGNGYTF. The CDR3 DNA follows: TGTGCCAGCAGCTTAACGCCCCTGAATGGACAGGGGAATGGCTACACCTTC. The chain combines TRBV7-4 with TRBJ1-2; 9 nucleotides agree with TRBD1. Germline trimming cut 2 bases from V and 6 bases from J; bases unmatched to any gene: 13. The CDR3 covers 17 residues. CDR1 is SGHVT and CDR2 is SQSDAQ in the germline V gene.